Sequencing of this TCR beta chain was carried out in a study of CXCR3-negative and CXCR3-positive naive CD8 T cells. Notes on the study in general: Memory cells diverged, while naive CXCR3-positive and CXCR3-negative cells had similar TRBV-TRBJ usage. Higher TRB CDR3 hydrophobicity marked CXCR3-positive naive cells relative to CXCR3-negative naive cells. Whereas both naive subsets had comparably high diversity, memory CD8+ cells had much lower diversity.

Libraries of TRB cDNA were made by 5' RACE and carried UMIs. TCRdb re-called the 5' RACE reads and gives one entry per CDR3 protein, without DNA. The specimen's table records 150,000 to 180,000 distinct CDR3 sequences. For this clonotype: Its antigen is unknown.

Germline V gene lookup returns CDR1 SGHVS and CDR2 FQNEAQ. CDR3 size: 13 residues. The V and J genes are TRBV7-8 and TRBJ1-2; the D call of TRBD1 rests on TCRdb alone, since no DNA is present to check it. The TCR comes from a human donor in good health. Some clones in this sample may be carry-over from other donors' samples. The sample was naive CXCR3+ CD8+ T cells from blood. Subset of the sample: CD45RO-CCR7+CD27+CD95- naive CD8+ T cells expressing CXCR3 (TNR3+). CDR3 sequence: CASSSGQIYGYTF. Full variable domain (outside the CDR3, taken from reference TRBV7-8 and TRBJ1-2): GAGVSQSPRYKVAKRGQDVALRCDPISGHVSLFWYQQALGQGPEFLTYFQNEAQLDKSGLPSDRFFAERPEGSVSTLKIQRTQQEDSAVYLCASSSGQIYGYTFGSGTRLTVV.